Listed below are T cell receptor beta chains from one sample, sequenced in a study of T-cell memory formation after mild COVID-19. TCRdb re-called the 5' RACE reads with MiXCR, one entry per CDR3 protein. Of more than 400,000 distinct CDR3 sequences listed, around a sixth were seen once; the top ten hold 9% to 15%. Sequencing was performed on PBMCs or a T cell subset sorted from them (not recorded which). These receptors originate from an adult woman who had mild COVID-19 (a few samples of this study predate the infection). Cell type and time point are not known. Each CDR3 is given with its conserved first and last residue. The order of the fields is V gene, D gene, J gene, clone size, CDR3 DNA, CDR3 protein. D genes are given only for firm matches. Clone size is not always given. Where it is, it says once, few, many or a class for expanded clones.

v_call: TRBV9; d_call: TRBD2; j_call: TRBJ2-7; clone_size: .; cdr3_nt: TGTGCCAGCAGCCCCCGGGGGGTGGAGGGGACCTACGAGCAGTACTTC; cdr3_aa: CASSPRGVEGTYEQYF
v_call: TRBV7-2; d_call: .; j_call: TRBJ1-5; clone_size: once; cdr3_nt: TGTGCCAGCAGTCCCCCTCAGGTAAATCAGCCCCAGCATTTT; cdr3_aa: CASSPPQVNQPQHF
v_call: TRBV24-1; d_call: .; j_call: TRBJ2-1; clone_size: .; cdr3_nt: TGTGCCACCAGCGCAGGGAATGAGCAGTTCTTC; cdr3_aa: CATSAGNEQFF
v_call: TRBV12-3/TRBV12-4; d_call: .; j_call: TRBJ2-7; clone_size: .; cdr3_nt: TGTGCCAGCAGTCGGACTCCGGGACACACCTACGAGCAGTACTTC; cdr3_aa: CASSRTPGHTYEQYF
v_call: TRBV18; d_call: .; j_call: TRBJ1-5; clone_size: many; cdr3_nt: TGTGCCAGCTCGTCCAGCTCACCTAGCAATCAGCCCCAGCATTTT; cdr3_aa: CASSSSSPSNQPQHF
v_call: TRBV2; d_call: TRBD2; j_call: TRBJ2-1; clone_size: .; cdr3_nt: TGTGCCAGCAGTGCCGGGAGGGCACTAGGAGAGCAGTTCTTC; cdr3_aa: CASSAGRALGEQFF
v_call: TRBV24-1; d_call: TRBD1; j_call: TRBJ2-2; clone_size: .; cdr3_nt: TGTGCCACCAGTGCCAGTTTATTGGGACAGGGGACGAACACCGGGGAGCTGTTTTTT; cdr3_aa: CATSASLLGQGTNTGELFF
v_call: TRBV29-1; d_call: .; j_call: TRBJ1-1; clone_size: .; cdr3_nt: TGCAGCGTGACAGCGAACACTGAAGCTTTCTTT; cdr3_aa: CSVTANTEAFF
v_call: TRBV16; d_call: .; j_call: TRBJ2-2; clone_size: .; cdr3_nt: TGTGCCAGCAGCCACATCGGGTATTACACCGGGGAGCTGTTTTTT; cdr3_aa: CASSHIGYYTGELFF
v_call: TRBV7-6; d_call: TRBD1; j_call: TRBJ2-5; clone_size: few; cdr3_nt: TGTGCCAGCAGCGTGGGACAGGGAAGAGAGACCCAGTACTTC; cdr3_aa: CASSVGQGRETQYF
v_call: TRBV7-2; d_call: .; j_call: TRBJ2-3; clone_size: few; cdr3_nt: TGTGCCAGCAGGGGTAGGGATACGCAGTATTTT; cdr3_aa: CASRGRDTQYF
v_call: TRBV7-6; d_call: TRBD1; j_call: TRBJ2-7; clone_size: few; cdr3_nt: TGTGCCAGCAGCTTAAAGGGACAGTACTACGAGCAGTACTTC; cdr3_aa: CASSLKGQYYEQYF
v_call: TRBV28; d_call: .; j_call: TRBJ2-3; clone_size: few; cdr3_nt: TGTGCCAGGCACAGGGATACGCAGTATTTT; cdr3_aa: CARHRDTQYF
v_call: TRBV19; d_call: TRBD1; j_call: TRBJ2-7; clone_size: .; cdr3_nt: TGTGCCAGTAGTATAGGGGGGACAGGGAACTACGAGCAGTACTTC; cdr3_aa: CASSIGGTGNYEQYF
v_call: TRBV7-2; d_call: TRBD2; j_call: TRBJ2-1; clone_size: few; cdr3_nt: TGTGCCAGCAGCCAGGGAGGGGACTCTCCCTACAATGAGCAGTTCTTC; cdr3_aa: CASSQGGDSPYNEQFF
v_call: TRBV5-1; d_call: .; j_call: TRBJ1-5; clone_size: .; cdr3_nt: TGCGCCAGCAGCTCGTCATCGGTAAGGGGCAATCAGCCCCAGCATTTT; cdr3_aa: CASSSSSVRGNQPQHF
v_call: TRBV30; d_call: .; j_call: TRBJ2-1; clone_size: .; cdr3_nt: TGTGCCTGGGCTGTAGCGAATGAGCAGTTCTTC; cdr3_aa: CAWAVANEQFF
v_call: TRBV6-5; d_call: .; j_call: TRBJ1-6; clone_size: few; cdr3_nt: TGTGCCAGCACCCAGACAGCCAATAATTCACCCCTCCACTTT; cdr3_aa: CASTQTANNSPLHF
v_call: TRBV24-1; d_call: TRBD1; j_call: TRBJ2-3; clone_size: few; cdr3_nt: TGTGCCACCAGTGACCAAGAACAGGGGGATACGCAGTATTTT; cdr3_aa: CATSDQEQGDTQYF
v_call: TRBV12-3/TRBV12-4; d_call: .; j_call: TRBJ2-4; clone_size: many; cdr3_nt: TGTGCCAGCAGTTTATCTTCGGTAACCAAAAACATTCAGTACTTC; cdr3_aa: CASSLSSVTKNIQYF
v_call: TRBV7-9; d_call: TRBD1; j_call: TRBJ2-1; clone_size: few; cdr3_nt: TGTGCCAGCAGCAAAACAGGGGGCAGGGACAATGAGCAGTTCTTC; cdr3_aa: CASSKTGGRDNEQFF
v_call: TRBV20-1; d_call: .; j_call: TRBJ2-1; clone_size: .; cdr3_nt: TGCAGTGCTAGAGGGGTGGGCCCCCTCTACAATGAGCAGTTCTTC; cdr3_aa: CSARGVGPLYNEQFF
v_call: TRBV24-1; d_call: .; j_call: TRBJ2-7; clone_size: .; cdr3_nt: TGTGCCACCAGTGACCCCCGGCGGGGTTCGGACGAGCAGTACTTC; cdr3_aa: CATSDPRRGSDEQYF
v_call: TRBV6-5; d_call: .; j_call: TRBJ2-5; clone_size: .; cdr3_nt: TGTGCCAGCAGCGCCAGGGTTTTCGAGACCCAGTACTTC; cdr3_aa: CASSARVFETQYF